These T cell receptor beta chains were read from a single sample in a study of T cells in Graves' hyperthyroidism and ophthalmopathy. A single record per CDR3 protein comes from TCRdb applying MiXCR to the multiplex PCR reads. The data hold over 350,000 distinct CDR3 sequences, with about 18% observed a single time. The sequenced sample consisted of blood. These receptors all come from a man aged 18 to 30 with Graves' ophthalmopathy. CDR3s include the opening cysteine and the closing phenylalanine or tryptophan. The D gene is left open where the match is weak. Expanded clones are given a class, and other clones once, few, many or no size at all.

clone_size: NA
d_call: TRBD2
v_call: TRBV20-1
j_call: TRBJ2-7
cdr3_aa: CSARWLAGGHGPEQYF
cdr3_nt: TGCAGTGCTAGATGGTTAGCGGGGGGGCATGGACCCGAGCAGTACTTC

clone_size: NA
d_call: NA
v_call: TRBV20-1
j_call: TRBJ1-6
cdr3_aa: CSARREDLSYNSPLHF
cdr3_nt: TGCAGTGCTAGAAGAGAAGATCTATCCTATAATTCACCCCTCCACTTT

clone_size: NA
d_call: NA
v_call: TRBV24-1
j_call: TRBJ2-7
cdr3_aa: CATSDFEDEQYF
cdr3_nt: TGTGCCACCAGTGATTTTGAAGACGAGCAGTACTTC

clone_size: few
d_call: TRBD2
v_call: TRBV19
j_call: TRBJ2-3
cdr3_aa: CASSIGSGGMYTQYF
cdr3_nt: TGTGCCAGTAGTATAGGTAGCGGGGGGATGTATACGCAGTATTTT

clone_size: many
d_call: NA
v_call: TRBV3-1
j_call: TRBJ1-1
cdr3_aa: CASSQDSGDTEAFF
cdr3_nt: TGTGCCAGCAGCCAAGATAGTGGGGACACTGAAGCTTTCTTT

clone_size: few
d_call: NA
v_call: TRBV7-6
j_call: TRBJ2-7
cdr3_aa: CASSPRDISYEQYF
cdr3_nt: TGTGCCAGCAGCCCCCGGGACATCTCCTACGAGCAGTACTTC

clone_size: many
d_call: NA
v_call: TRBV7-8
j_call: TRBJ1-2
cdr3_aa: CASSERPGQGNGYTF
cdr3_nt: TGTGCCAGCAGCGAAAGACCGGGGCAGGGAAATGGCTACACCTTC

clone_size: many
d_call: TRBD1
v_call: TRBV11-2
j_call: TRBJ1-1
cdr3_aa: CASRRQGVNTEAFF
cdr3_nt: TGTGCCAGCAGACGACAGGGGGTGAACACTGAAGCTTTCTTT

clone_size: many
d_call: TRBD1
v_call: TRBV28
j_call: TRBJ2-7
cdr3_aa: CASRNNRGGYEQYF
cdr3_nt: TGTGCCAGCAGAAACAACAGGGGCGGGTACGAGCAGTACTTC

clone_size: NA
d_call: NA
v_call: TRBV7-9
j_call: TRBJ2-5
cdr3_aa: CASSLIRETQYF
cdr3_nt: TGTGCCAGCAGCTTAATCAGGGAGACCCAGTACTTC

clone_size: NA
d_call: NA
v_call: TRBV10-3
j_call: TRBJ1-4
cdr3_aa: CAISGAGPRATNEKLFF
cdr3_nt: TGTGCCATCAGTGGGGCAGGTCCTAGAGCAACTAATGAAAAACTGTTTTTT

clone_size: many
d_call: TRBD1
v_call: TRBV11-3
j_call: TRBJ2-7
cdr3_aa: CASSSEGGTGISYEQYF
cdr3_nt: TGTGCCAGCAGCTCAGAAGGCGGGACAGGGATCTCCTACGAGCAGTACTTC